The sequence of this TCR beta chain was determined in a study of cytomegalovirus exposure and HLA in healthy donors. Overall study findings and caveats: The investigators catalogued 150 or so TCR beta chains as cytomegalovirus-associated. Reportedly, cytomegalovirus status was diagnosed with high sensitivity and specificity.

As to this clone: Its specificity is unknown.

Assay: immunoSEQ multiplex PCR; the TCRdb copy retains only in-frame clones and omits some. The sample has roughly 56,000 clones, about 92% seen once. From germline, CDR1 is SGHVS and CDR2 FQNEAQ. V gave up 4 bases and J gave up 3 bases; unmatched junction bases: 7. The CDR3 contains 15 residues. This receptor was identified in a woman in her late teens or twenties in good health and CMV-seropositive. Sequences were obtained from PBMCs. This chain joins TRBV7-8 and TRBJ2-3; 7 bases are shared with TRBD1. The CDR3 sequence is CASSYSGTETDTQYF. The CDR3 DNA sequence: TGTGCCAGCAGCTACTCCGGGACAGAGACAGATACGCAGTATTTT.